The T cell receptor beta chain under discussion was sequenced for a study of blood T cell repertoires in COVID-19. Across the whole study: The cDNA or gDNA used as material had been derived from T cells, B-cell-depleted T cells, or PBMCs.

Study processing details: By means of reference gene primer amplification, nucleated cell counts were estimated. Sequencing used immunoSEQ multiplex PCR; TCRdb keeps in-frame clones, though not all of them. From that table come the V and J calls and clone size; the DNA was used to work out D and trimming. Of a few hundred thousand clones in the sample, roughly 87% were seen once. The CDR3 is 17 amino acids. The TCR was taken from a woman aged 25 to 39 who had recovered from COVID-19. What was sequenced was PBMCs or T cells enriched from blood (not recorded which). The rearrangement uses TRBV1 and TRBJ2-7; no check of the table's D call, TRBD2, against the DNA was made. TRBV1 is described as a pseudogene. CDR3 loop: CTSSPDTGTPPAYEQYF. CDR3 bases: TGCACCAGCAGCCCAGATACCGGGACTCCACCGGCCTACGAGCAGTACTTC.